The 25 T cell receptor beta chains listed next were all sequenced from one sample in a study of T cells in severe cutaneous drug reactions. The donors had carbamazepine-induced Stevens-Johnson syndrome or toxic epidermal necrolysis. Libraries were made by iRepertoire multiplex PCR with TCR subtype-specific primers for bulk and single-cell sequencing. Reprocessing the multiplex PCR reads, TCRdb reports a single entry for every CDR3 protein and omits DNA. This sample's table reports 20,000 to 25,000 distinct CDR3 sequences. The sequencing input was PBMCs. All receptors come from a human donor with toxic epidermal necrolysis, a severe cutaneous drug reaction.

The V and J genes are TRBV20-1 and TRBJ2-1. Germline-derived CDR1 and CDR2 are DFQATT and SNEGSKA (reference sequence). The CDR3 is made up of 14 amino acids. The CDR3 reads CSASAGSSYNEQFF.

Frequency places this clonotype as medium-sized. This chain connects TRBV29-1 to TRBJ2-5. Per germline, CDR1 SQVTM and CDR2 ANQGSEA. This CDR3 is built from 13 residues. CDR3 amino acids: CSVDFGFQETQYF.

This rearrangement joins TRBV12-3 or TRBV12-4 to TRBJ2-7; as DNA is missing, the TRBD2 call by TCRdb cannot be tested. The CDR3 loop spans 16 amino acids. CDR3 sequence reads: CASSPRGAGVGSEQYF.

The chain recombines TRBV29-1 with TRBJ2-5; TCRdb's D gene call, TRBD2, goes unchecked for lack of DNA. Looked up from germline, CDR1 is SQVTM and CDR2 is ANQGSEA. This CDR3 has 15 residues. CDR3 sequence: CSVPSLRGNQETQYF.

The V and J genes are TRBV2 and TRBJ1-5; the D call from TCRdb, TRBD1, cannot be confirmed without DNA. The CDR3 contains 15 residues. Germline CDR1 and CDR2: SNHLY and FYNNEI. The CDR3 is CASDREGVSNQPQHF.

V and J are TRBV10-3 and TRBJ1-2; TCRdb's assignment of TRBD1 cannot be checked, as there is no DNA. Germline V gene sequence: CDR1 ENHRY, CDR2 SYGVKD. CDR3 length: 12 residues. CDR3 region: CAISESGDGYTF.

The chain employs TRBV12-3 or TRBV12-4 and TRBJ2-1; with no DNA, the TCRdb D assignment of TRBD2 cannot be verified. There are 15 residues in the CDR3. The CDR3 protein is CASTPGTSGLNEQFF.

The chain is built from TRBV29-1 and TRBJ2-6; TCRdb gives TRBD1 as the D gene, but with no DNA this cannot be confirmed. Germline lookup yields CDR1 SQVTM and CDR2 ANQGSEA. The CDR3 extends over 15 amino acids. The CDR3 region is CSVPGGGSGANVLTF.

This clonotype is deemed medium-sized by its frequency. The rearrangement uses TRBV11-2 and TRBJ2-7. This CDR3 is built from 11 residues. Germline V gene data show CDR1 as SGHAT and CDR2 as FQNNGV. The CDR3 spells CASTLGGEQYF. The full variable domain, with the rest looked up from reference TRBV11-2 and TRBJ2-7, is EAGVAQSPRYKIIEKRQSVAFWCNPISGHATLYWYQQILGQGPKLLIQFQNNGVVDDSQLPKDRFSAERLKGVDSTLKIQPAKLEDSAVYLCASTLGGEQYFGPGTRLTVT.

The chain has TRBV7-2 and TRBJ2-5; TCRdb calls TRBD2, which cannot be checked without DNA. The CDR3 length is 18 residues. Germline loops: CDR1 SGHTA, CDR2 FQGNSA. This CDR3 reads CASSLEGLAGVNQETQYF.

The rearrangement links TRBV6-6 to TRBJ2-3; TCRdb's D call of TRBD1 is untestable without DNA. CDR1 and CDR2 (germline): MNHNY, SVGAGI (reference sequence). The length of the CDR3 is 11 residues. CDR3: CATDLGGYQYF.

V usage is TRBV5-4 and J usage is TRBJ2-7; the D call of TRBD2 rests on TCRdb alone, since no DNA is present to check it. The CDR3 extends over 16 amino acids. Germline CDR1 and CDR2: SGHNT and YYREEE (reference sequence). The CDR3 reads CASSPPTKREIYEQYF.

The rearrangement joins TRBV20-1 to TRBJ2-3; the D call of TRBD2 rests on TCRdb alone, since no DNA is present to check it. The CDR3 consists of 16 residues. CDR1 is DFQATT and CDR2 is SNEGSKA in the germline V gene (reference sequence). CDR3 sequence reads: CSASGLAGGSTDTQYF.

The CDR3 is CSVSGSSGTNEKLFF. This chain links TRBV29-1 with TRBJ1-4. Germline V gives CDR1 SQVTM, CDR2 ANQGSEA. This CDR3 contains 15 residues.

CDR3: CASSYGGGYGYTF. The rearrangement joins TRBV6-5 to TRBJ1-2. CDR1 is MNHEY and CDR2 is SVGAGI in the germline V gene. This CDR3 spans 13 amino acids.

The chain employs TRBV29-1 and TRBJ1-1; TCRdb's D call of TRBD1 is untestable without DNA. CDR3 length: 16 amino acids. The germline CDR1 and CDR2 sequences are SQVTM and ANQGSEA. CDR3 protein: CSAITARGGMNTEAFF.

The rearrangement uses TRBV27 and TRBJ2-7; TCRdb's assignment of TRBD2 cannot be checked, as there is no DNA. Germline CDR1 MNHEY, CDR2 SMNVEV (reference sequence). The CDR3 is 16 residues long. CDR3 protein: CASSDGRGSGFYEQYF.

This clonotype counts as medium-sized by frequency. This chain links TRBV9 with TRBJ2-1; TCRdb's D call of TRBD1 is untestable without DNA. CDR1 is SGDLS and CDR2 is YYNGEE in the germline V gene. The length of the CDR3 is 18 residues. Here the CDR3 reads CASSPQGAGGSSYNEQFF.

The chain carries TRBV2 and TRBJ2-1; TCRdb gives TRBD1 as the D gene, but with no DNA this cannot be confirmed. Looked up from germline, CDR1 is SNHLY and CDR2 is FYNNEI. This CDR3 has 13 residues. CDR3: CASGGHPGAEQFF.

CDR3 loop: CASSLRENGDEQYF. The chain joins TRBV12-3 or TRBV12-4 to TRBJ2-7. The CDR3 is 14 residues long.

This chain joins TRBV5-1 and TRBJ2-1; checking the TCRdb D call of TRBD2 is not possible without DNA. Germline V CDR1 and CDR2: SGHRS, YFSETQ. The CDR3 extends over 15 amino acids. The CDR3: CASSLGSSGSHEQFF. Supplemented by reference TRBV5-1 and TRBJ2-1, the full variable domain reads KAGVTQTPRYLIKTRGQQVTLSCSPISGHRSVSWYQQTPGQGLQFLFEYFSETQRNKGNFPGRFSGRQFSNSRSEMNVSTLELGDSALYLCASSLGSSGSHEQFFGPGTRLTVL.

The rearrangement joins TRBV2 to TRBJ2-2; TCRdb picks TRBD2, but there is no DNA to check that call. Germline V gives CDR1 SNHLY, CDR2 FYNNEI. The CDR3 length is 15 residues. CDR3 in amino acids: CASRPGLGNTGELFF.

The chain couples TRBV19 to TRBJ1-5. This CDR3 spans 12 amino acids. CDR1 is LNHDA and CDR2 is SQIVND in the germline V gene (reference sequence). This CDR3 reads CASSEWRQPQHF.

V gene TRBV11-1 combines with J gene TRBJ1-3. CDR3 size: 15 residues. The germline V gene encodes CDR1 SGHAT and CDR2 FQDESV (reference sequence). The CDR3 is CASSLARDSGNTIYF.

The chain links TRBV19 to TRBJ1-1; TCRdb lists TRBD1, though no DNA is available to test this call. Germline CDR1 and CDR2: LNHDA and SQIVND (reference sequence). This CDR3 has 17 residues. CDR3 residues: CASSIDEQPLGNTEAFF.